The sequence of this T cell receptor (beta chain) was determined in a study of technical replicates of blood from a handful of donors. The V gene's germline CDR1 is SGHRS and CDR2 YFSETQ. There are 13 residues in the CDR3. The V gene end was trimmed by 2 bases and the J gene end by 13 bases; junction bases not matched to a gene: 11. The assay was immunoSEQ multiplex PCR, and TCRdb's table has in-frame clones only and misses some. This table has roughly 80,000 clones, about 95% appearing once. The gene calls are TRBV5-1 and TRBJ2-7; TRBD2 agrees at 8 bases. This clonotype was obtained from a human donor in good health. The material sequenced was T cells isolated from PBMCs. CDR3 region: CASSFRREGPEYF. The CDR3 DNA is TGCGCCAGCAGCTTCCGTCGGGAGGGCCCCGAATACTTC.